The rows below give T cell receptor beta chains drawn from one sample of a study of cytomegalovirus exposure and HLA in healthy donors. Repertoires were generated with immunoSEQ multiplex PCR, while TCRdb's copy carries only in-frame clones and drops some. The profile shows roughly 60,000 clones, about 96% of them singletons. The specimen was PBMCs. The receptors stem from a man aged 18 to 29 in good health and CMV-seronegative. Both conserved end residues are part of each CDR3.

TRBV2	TRBJ2-4	13	CASSDGRGYIQYF
TRBV18	TRBJ2-1	14	CASSPRTSGNEQFF
TRBV9	TRBJ1-4	15	CASSAGGGDNEKLFF
TRBV7-9	TRBJ1-5	17	CASSSPGAGPEDQPQHF
TRBV28	TRBJ2-7	13	CATIQGSVYEQYF
TRBV19	TRBJ2-7	15	CASSIVGGIAYEQYF
TRBV5-1	TRBJ2-2	14	CASSLDAFAGELFF
TRBV10-2	TRBJ2-7	16	CASSVVPGGTSYEQYF
TRBV5-6	TRBJ2-7	12	CASSWGLDEQYF
TRBV5-8	TRBJ1-5	14	CASSSGQTNQPQHF
TRBV20-1	TRBJ2-4	11	CSARGRDRVGF
TRBV7-9	TRBJ2-1	15	CASSLVSSGRAVQFF
TRBV19	TRBJ2-7	14	CASRKYRDSYEQYF
TRBV9	TRBJ2-6	18	CASSVDVGGTSGANVLTF
TRBV27	TRBJ2-7	15	CASSPTLAGIYEQYF
TRBV6-5	TRBJ1-5	13	CASRGAVNQPQHF
TRBV10-3	TRBJ2-7	10	CAISGEGPHF
TRBV30	TRBJ2-3	15	CAWSVLDRAADTQYF
TRBV28	TRBJ1-5	16	CASSLFMGAGNQPQHF
TRBV5-1	TRBJ2-5	13	CASRHATEETQYF
TRBV28	TRBJ2-3	14	CASRGGRGADTQYF
TRBV6-5	TRBJ2-2	14	CASSYWAGTGELFF
TRBV28	TRBJ1-5	15	CASSLWGRGDQPQHF
TRBV27	TRBJ2-3	17	CASRRRFLAGNTDTQYF
TRBV4-2	TRBJ2-7	15	CASSQGTSGYYEQYF
TRBV28	TRBJ2-6	15	CASSLRGTGANVLTF
TRBV28	TRBJ1-4	14	CASSQISTNEKLFF
TRBV6-4	TRBJ2-2	14	CASSLRSNTGELFF
TRBV6-4	TRBJ2-1	15	CASSDGTSGPYEQFF
TRBV6-6	TRBJ2-1	15	CASSYFRTSRFEQFF
TRBV7-2	TRBJ2-3	11	CASSITDTQYF
TRBV28	TRBJ1-5	14	CATAGGPPNQPQHF
TRBV12-2	TRBJ2-7	15	CASRSVSGRVYEQYF
TRBV9	TRBJ1-4	14	CASSVSGGNEKLFF